This T cell receptor (beta chain) was retrieved from a study of T cell repertoires in cytomegalovirus infection. Study background: Recently identified HLA-C-restricted CMV epitopes were used, and well-studied HLA-B-restricted CMV epitopes were used as well. General observations from the study: It was HLA-C-restricted CMV-specific TCR beta clonotypes that dominated the response ex vivo.

Comment on this clonotype: Its cognate antigen is unknown.

CDR1 and CDR2 from the germline V gene are SNHLY and FYNNEI. The CDR3 consists of 16 residues. Trimming cost V 7 bases and J 6 bases, with 21 bases left between them. Each CDR3 protein is one row after TCRdb ran MiXCR on the reads. Counted here are roughly 920,000 distinct CDR3 sequences, approximately 31% occurring once; the ten biggest clones make up 13%. This sample comprised cultured CD8+ T cells from PBMCs, obtained from culture after CMV antigen stimulation. The receptor was derived from a human donor in good health (CMV status not recorded). Some clones in this sample may be carry-over from other donors' samples. The chain employs TRBV2 and TRBJ1-4; D not certain. CDR3 nucleotides: TGTGCCAGCACGCCGGGGATTGGGTACGAGGATGAAAAACTGTTTTTT. Protein sequence: CASTPGIGYEDEKLFF.